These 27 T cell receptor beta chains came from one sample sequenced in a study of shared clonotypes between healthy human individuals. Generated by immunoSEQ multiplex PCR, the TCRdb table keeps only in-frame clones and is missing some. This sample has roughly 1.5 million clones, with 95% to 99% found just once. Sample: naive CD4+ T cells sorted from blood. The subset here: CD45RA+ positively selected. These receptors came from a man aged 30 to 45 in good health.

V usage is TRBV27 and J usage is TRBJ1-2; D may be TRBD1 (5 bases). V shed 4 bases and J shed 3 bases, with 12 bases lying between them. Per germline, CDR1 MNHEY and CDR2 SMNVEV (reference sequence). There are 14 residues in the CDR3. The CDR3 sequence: CASSSRGSDYGYTF. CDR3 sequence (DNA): TGTGCCAGCAGTTCTCGGGGGTCCGACTATGGCTACACCTTC.

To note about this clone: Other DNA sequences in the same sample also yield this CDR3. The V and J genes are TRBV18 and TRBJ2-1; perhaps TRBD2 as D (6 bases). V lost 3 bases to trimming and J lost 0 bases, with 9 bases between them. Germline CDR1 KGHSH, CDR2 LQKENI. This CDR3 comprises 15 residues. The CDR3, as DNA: TGTGCCAGCTCACCGAGCGGGTTCTCCTACAATGAGCAGTTCTTC. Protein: CASSPSGFSYNEQFF.

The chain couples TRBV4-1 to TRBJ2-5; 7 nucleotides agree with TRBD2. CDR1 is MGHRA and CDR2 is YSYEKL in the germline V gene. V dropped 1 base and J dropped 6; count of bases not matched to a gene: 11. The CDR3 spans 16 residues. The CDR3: CASSQGTSLVHQTQYF. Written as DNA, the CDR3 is TGCGCCAGCAGCCAAGGGACTAGTCTAGTCCATCAGACCCAGTACTTC.

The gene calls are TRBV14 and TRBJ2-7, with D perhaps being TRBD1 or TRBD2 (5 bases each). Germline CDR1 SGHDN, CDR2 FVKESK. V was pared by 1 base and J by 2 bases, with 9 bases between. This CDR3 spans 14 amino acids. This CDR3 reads CASSQVRGPYEQYF. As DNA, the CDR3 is TGTGCCAGCAGCCAAGTGAGGGGACCCTACGAGCAGTACTTC.

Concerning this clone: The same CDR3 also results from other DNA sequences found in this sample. CDR3 sequence: CASSSQGADTQYF. The CDR3 bases are TGTGCCAGCAGCTCACAGGGGGCAGATACGCAGTATTTT. The chain has TRBV7-3 and TRBJ2-3; 8 nucleotides align to TRBD1. The germline V gene has CDR1 SGHTA and CDR2 FQGTGA. J lost 4 bases, V lost 4 bases, and 1 base had no gene match. The CDR3 extends over 13 amino acids.

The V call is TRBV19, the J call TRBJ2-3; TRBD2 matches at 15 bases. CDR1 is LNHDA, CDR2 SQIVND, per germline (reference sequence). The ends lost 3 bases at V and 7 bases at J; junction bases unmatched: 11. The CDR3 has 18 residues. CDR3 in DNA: TGTGCCAGTAGTATTACGCCCCCTGGACTAGCGGGAGGGTATACGCAGTATTTT. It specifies CASSITPPGLAGGYTQYF.

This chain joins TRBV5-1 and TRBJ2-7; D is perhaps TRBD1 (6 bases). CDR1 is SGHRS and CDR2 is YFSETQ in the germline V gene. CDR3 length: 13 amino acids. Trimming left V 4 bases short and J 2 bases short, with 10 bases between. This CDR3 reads CASSERTAYEQYF. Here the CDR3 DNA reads TGCGCCAGCAGCGAACGGACAGCCTACGAGCAGTACTTC.

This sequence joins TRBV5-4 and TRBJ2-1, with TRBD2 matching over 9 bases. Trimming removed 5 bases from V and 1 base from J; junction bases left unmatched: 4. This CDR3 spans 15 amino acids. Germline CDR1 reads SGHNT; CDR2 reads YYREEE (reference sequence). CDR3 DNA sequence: TGTGCCAGCAGGGGCGGGGGGGATTCCTACAATGAGCAGTTCTTC. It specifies CASRGGGDSYNEQFF.

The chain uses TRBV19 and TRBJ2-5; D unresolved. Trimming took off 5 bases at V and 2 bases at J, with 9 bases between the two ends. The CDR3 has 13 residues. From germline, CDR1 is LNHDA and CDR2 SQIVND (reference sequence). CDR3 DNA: TGTGCCAGTAGTTACTCGTGGCAAGAGACCCAGTACTTC. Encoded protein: CASSYSWQETQYF. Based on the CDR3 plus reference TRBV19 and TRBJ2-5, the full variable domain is DGGITQSPKYLFRKEGQNVTLSCEQNLNHDAMYWYRQDPGQGLRLIYYSQIVNDFQKGDIAEGYSVSREKKESFPLTVTSAQKNPTAFYLCASSYSWQETQYFGPGTRLLVL.

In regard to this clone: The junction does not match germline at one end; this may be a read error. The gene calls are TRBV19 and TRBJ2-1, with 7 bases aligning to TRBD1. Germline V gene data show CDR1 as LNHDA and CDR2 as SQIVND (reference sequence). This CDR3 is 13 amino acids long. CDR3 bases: TGTTCCAGTAGTACCACAGGGGTCAATGAGCAGTTCTTC. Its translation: CSSSTTGVNEQFF.

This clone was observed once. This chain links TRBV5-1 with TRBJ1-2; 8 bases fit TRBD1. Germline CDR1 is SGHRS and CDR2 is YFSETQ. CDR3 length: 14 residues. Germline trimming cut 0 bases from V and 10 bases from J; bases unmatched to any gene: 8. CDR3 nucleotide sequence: TGCGCCAGCAGCTTGGGACAGGGGAAGCCTCTCTACACCTTC. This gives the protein CASSLGQGKPLYTF.

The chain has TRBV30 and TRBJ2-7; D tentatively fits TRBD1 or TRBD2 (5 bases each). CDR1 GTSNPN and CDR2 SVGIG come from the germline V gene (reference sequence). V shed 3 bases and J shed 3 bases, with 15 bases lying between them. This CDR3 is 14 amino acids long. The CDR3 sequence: CAWRLMGTSYEQYF. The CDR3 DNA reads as TGTGCCTGGAGGTTAATGGGGACGAGCTACGAGCAGTACTTC.

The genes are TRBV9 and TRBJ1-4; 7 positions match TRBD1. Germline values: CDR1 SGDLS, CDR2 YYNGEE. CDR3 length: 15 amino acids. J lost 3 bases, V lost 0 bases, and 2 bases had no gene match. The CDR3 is CASSVGQGANEKLFF. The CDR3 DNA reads TGTGCCAGCAGCGTAGGACAGGGCGCTAATGAAAAACTGTTTTTT.

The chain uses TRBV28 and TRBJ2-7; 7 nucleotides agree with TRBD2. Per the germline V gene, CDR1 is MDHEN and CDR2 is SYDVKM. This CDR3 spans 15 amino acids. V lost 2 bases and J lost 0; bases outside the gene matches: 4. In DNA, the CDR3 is TGTGCCAGCAGTTTACGGCTAGCGGCCTCCTACGAGCAGTACTTC. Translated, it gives CASSLRLAASYEQYF.

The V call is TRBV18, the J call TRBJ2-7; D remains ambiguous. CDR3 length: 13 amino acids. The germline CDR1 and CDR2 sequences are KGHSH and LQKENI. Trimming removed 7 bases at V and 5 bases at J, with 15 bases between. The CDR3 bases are TGTGCCAGCTACCACAGCCCCGGCGACGAGCAGTACTTC. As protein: CASYHSPGDEQYF.

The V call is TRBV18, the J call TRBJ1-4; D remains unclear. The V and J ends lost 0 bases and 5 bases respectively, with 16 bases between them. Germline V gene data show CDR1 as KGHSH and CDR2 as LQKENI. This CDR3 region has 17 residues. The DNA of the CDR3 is TGTGCCAGCTCACCACCGGGCGGAGACTATGGGAATGAAAAACTGTTTTTT. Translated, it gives CASSPPGGDYGNEKLFF.

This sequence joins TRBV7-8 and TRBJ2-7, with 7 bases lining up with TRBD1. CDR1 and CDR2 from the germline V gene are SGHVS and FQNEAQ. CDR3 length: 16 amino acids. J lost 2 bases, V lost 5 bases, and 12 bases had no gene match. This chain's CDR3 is CASSRDPGQPTYEQYF. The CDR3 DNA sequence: TGTGCCAGCAGCAGAGATCCGGGACAGCCGACCTACGAGCAGTACTTC.

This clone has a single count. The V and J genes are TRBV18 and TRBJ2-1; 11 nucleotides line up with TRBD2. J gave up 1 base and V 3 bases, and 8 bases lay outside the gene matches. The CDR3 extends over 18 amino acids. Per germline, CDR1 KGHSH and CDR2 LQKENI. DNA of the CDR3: TGTGCCAGCTCACCCCCTAGACTAGCGGGATTGTCCTACAATGAGCAGTTCTTC. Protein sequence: CASSPPRLAGLSYNEQFF.

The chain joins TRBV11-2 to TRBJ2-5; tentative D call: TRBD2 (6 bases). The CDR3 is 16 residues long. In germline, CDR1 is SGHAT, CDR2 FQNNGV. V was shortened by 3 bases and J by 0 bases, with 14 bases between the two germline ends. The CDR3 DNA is TGTGCCAGCAGCTTGGGGCTAGCGATGGACCAAGAGACCCAGTACTTC. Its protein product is CASSLGLAMDQETQYF. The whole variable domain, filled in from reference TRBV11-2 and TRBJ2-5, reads EAGVAQSPRYKIIEKRQSVAFWCNPISGHATLYWYQQILGQGPKLLIQFQNNGVVDDSQLPKDRFSAERLKGVDSTLKIQPAKLEDSAVYLCASSLGLAMDQETQYFGPGTRLLVL.

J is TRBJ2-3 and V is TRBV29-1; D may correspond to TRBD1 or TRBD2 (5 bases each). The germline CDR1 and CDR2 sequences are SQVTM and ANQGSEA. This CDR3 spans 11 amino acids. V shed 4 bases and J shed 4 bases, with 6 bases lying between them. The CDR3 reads CSVVGPDTQYF. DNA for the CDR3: TGCAGCGTTGTGGGACCAGATACGCAGTATTTT.

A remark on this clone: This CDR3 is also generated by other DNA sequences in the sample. The CDR3 sequence: CASSFGGSNQPQHF. The CDR3 DNA sequence: TGCGCCAGCAGCTTCGGGGGTAGCAATCAGCCCCAGCATTTT. The chain couples TRBV5-1 to TRBJ1-5; D possibly corresponds to TRBD1 (5 bases). The germline V gene has CDR1 SGHRS and CDR2 YFSETQ. The V end lost 2 bases, the J end lost 0 bases, and 6 bases lay between the germline ends. The CDR3 covers 14 residues. Full variable domain (rest looked up from reference TRBV5-1 and TRBJ1-5): KAGVTQTPRYLIKTRGQQVTLSCSPISGHRSVSWYQQTPGQGLQFLFEYFSETQRNKGNFPGRFSGRQFSNSRSEMNVSTLELGDSALYLCASSFGGSNQPQHFGDGTRLSIL.

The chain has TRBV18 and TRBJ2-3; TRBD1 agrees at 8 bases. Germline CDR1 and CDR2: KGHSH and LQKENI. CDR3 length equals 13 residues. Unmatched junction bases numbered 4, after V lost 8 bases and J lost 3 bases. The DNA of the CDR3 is TGTGCCAGCAAGCAGGGGGCTACAGATACGCAGTATTTT. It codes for CASKQGATDTQYF.

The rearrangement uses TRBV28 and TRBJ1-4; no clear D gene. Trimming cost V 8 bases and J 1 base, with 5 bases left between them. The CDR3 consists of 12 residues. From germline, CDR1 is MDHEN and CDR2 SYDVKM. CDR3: CASARTNEKLFF. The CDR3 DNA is TGTGCCAGCGCGAGAACTAATGAAAAACTGTTTTTT.

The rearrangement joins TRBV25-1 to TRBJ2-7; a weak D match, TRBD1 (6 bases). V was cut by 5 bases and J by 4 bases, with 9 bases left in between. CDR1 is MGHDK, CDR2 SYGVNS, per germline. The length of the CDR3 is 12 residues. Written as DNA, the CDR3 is TGTGCCAGCAGTCCCGACAGGTACGAGCAGTACTTC. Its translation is CASSPDRYEQYF.

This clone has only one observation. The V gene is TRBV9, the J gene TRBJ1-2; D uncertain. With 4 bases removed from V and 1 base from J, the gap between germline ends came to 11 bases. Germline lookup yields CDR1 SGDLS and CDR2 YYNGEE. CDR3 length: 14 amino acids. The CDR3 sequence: CASSPRTSNYGYTF. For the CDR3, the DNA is TGTGCCAGCAGCCCCCGGACGAGTAACTATGGCTACACCTTC.

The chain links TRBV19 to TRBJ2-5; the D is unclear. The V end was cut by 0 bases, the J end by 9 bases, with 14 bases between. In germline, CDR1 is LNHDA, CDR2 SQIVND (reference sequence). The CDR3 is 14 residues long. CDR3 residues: CASSIDAAQGSQYF. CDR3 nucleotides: TGTGCCAGTAGTATAGATGCAGCCCAAGGGTCCCAGTACTTC.

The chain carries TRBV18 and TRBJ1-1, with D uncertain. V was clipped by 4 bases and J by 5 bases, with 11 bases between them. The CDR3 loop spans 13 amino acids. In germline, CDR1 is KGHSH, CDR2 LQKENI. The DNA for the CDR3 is TGTGCCAGCTCACTCAGTGGGTTGACTGAAGCTTTCTTT. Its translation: CASSLSGLTEAFF.